Listed here is a single T cell receptor beta chain. The data belong to a study of blood T cell repertoires in COVID-19. Study summary: Samples of COVID-19 (acute and convalescent) were obtained from the United States, Italy and Spain. Sample material is recorded as cDNA or gDNA derived from T cells, B-cell-depleted T cells, or PBMCs.

Methods used by the authors: Quantification of nucleated cells was approximated via reference gene primer amplification. The table came from immunoSEQ multiplex PCR; TCRdb's copy has only in-frame clones and leaves some out. V and J calls and clone size are given by that table; D and trimming were obtained from the DNA. The table includes about 78,000 clones, 90% detected once. This CDR3 spans 14 amino acids. CDR1 and CDR2 (germline): SEHNR, FQNEAQ (reference sequence). V shed 2 bases and J shed 7 bases, with 11 bases lying between them. This chain connects TRBV7-9 to TRBJ1-4; D gene unclear. This clonotype was sampled from a woman older than 75 with acute or convalescent COVID-19. Input material: peripheral blood. In nucleotides, the CDR3 is TGTGCCAGCAGCTTATCAACAGAGACTGAAAAACTGTTTTTT. Translated: CASSLSTETEKLFF. The full variable domain, with the rest looked up from reference TRBV7-9 and TRBJ1-4, is DTGVSQNPRHKITKRGQNVTFRCDPISEHNRLYWYRQTLGQGPEFLTYFQNEAQLEKSRLLSDRFSAERPKGSFSTLEIQRTEQGDSAMYLCASSLSTETEKLFFGSGTQLSVL.